The subject of this entry is one T cell receptor (beta chain). What it recognizes is unknown. This sample is drawn from a study of regulatory T cells in long-lasting Graves disease. iRepertoire HTBI primers and Arm-PCR of CDR3 regions built TCR beta libraries. TCRdb re-called the multiplex PCR reads through MiXCR, storing one row per CDR3 protein. Of about 430,000 distinct CDR3 sequences listed, around 20% are singletons. Study observations and caveats: The TCR repertoire of persistent Graves' patients was less diverse than that of newly diagnosed ones. New patients shared approximately 970 public clonotypes, and persistent patients shared more, with under 3,500.

Time point: persistent/refractory GD, antithyroid drugs over 5 years with positive TRAb. Preparation of the TCR library used RNA extracted from PBMCs. Investigators report Graves' disease was diagnosed under American Thyroid Association guidelines. All patients originated from an endocrinology department located in Xi'an, China. The TCR sequence derives from a female donor with Graves disease. The sequenced sample was peripheral blood mononuclear cells (PBMCs), obtained when the disease was refractory, from a patient treated with antithyroid drugs.

The DNA for the CDR3 is TGCGCCAGCAGCCTTTCAGGGCTGGGGACTGAAGCTCGCACAGATACGCAGTATTTT. Its translation: CASSLSGLGTEARTDTQYF. This chain joins TRBV5-1 and TRBJ2-3; D possibly corresponds to TRBD2 (6 bases). The CDR3 covers 19 residues. Germline CDR1 reads SGHRS; CDR2 reads YFSETQ. V lost 4 bases and J lost 1, with 25 bases in between.